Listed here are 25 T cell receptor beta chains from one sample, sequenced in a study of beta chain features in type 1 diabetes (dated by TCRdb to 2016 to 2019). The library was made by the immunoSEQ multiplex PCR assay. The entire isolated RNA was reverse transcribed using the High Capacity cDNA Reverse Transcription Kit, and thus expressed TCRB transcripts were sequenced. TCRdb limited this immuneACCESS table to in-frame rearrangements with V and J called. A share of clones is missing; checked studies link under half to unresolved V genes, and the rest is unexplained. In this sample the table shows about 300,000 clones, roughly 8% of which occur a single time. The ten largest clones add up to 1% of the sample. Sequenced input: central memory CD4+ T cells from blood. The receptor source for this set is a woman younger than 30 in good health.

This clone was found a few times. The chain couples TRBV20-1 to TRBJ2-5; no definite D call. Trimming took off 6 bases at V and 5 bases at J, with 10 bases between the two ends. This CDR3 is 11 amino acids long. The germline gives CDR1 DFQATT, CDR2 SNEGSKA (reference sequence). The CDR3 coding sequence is TGCAGTGCAGCCGGACGGGAGACCCAGTACTTC. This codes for CSAAGRETQYF.

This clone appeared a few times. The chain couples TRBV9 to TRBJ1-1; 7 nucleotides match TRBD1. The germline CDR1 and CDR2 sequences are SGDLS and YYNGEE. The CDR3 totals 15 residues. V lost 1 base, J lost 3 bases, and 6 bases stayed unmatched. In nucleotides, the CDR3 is TGTGCCAGCAGCGTATCCTACAGGGGTCACACTGAAGCTTTCTTT. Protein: CASSVSYRGHTEAFF.

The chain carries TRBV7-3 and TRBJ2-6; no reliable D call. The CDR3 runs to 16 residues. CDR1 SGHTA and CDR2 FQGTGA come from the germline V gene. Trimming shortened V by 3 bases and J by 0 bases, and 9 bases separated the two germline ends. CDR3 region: CASSLAPSSGANVLTF. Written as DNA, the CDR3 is TGTGCCAGCAGCTTGGCCCCTAGCTCTGGGGCCAACGTCCTGACTTTC.

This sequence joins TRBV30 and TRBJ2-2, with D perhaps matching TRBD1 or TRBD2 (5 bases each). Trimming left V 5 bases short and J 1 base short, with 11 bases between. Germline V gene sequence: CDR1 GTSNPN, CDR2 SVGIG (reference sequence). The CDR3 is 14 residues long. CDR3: CAWGGRQNTGELFF. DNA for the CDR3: TGTGCCTGGGGGGGACGACAGAACACCGGGGAGCTGTTTTTT.

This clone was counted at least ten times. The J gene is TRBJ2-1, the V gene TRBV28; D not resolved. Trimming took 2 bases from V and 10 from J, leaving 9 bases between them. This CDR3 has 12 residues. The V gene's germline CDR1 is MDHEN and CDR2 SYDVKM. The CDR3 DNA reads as TGTGCCAGCAGTTTAGGGCAGAGAGAGCAGTTCTTC. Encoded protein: CASSLGQREQFF. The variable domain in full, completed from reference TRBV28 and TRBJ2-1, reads DVKVTQSSRYLVKRTGEKVFLECVQDMDHENMFWYRQDPGLGLRLIYFSYDVKMKEKGDIPEGYSVSREKKERFSLILESASTNQTSMYLCASSLGQREQFFGPGTRLTVL.

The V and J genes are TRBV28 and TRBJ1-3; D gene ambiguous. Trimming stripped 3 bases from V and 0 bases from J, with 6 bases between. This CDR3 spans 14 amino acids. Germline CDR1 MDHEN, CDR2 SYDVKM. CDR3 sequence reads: CASSLWGSGNTIYF. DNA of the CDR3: TGTGCCAGCAGTTTGTGGGGCTCTGGAAACACCATATATTTT.

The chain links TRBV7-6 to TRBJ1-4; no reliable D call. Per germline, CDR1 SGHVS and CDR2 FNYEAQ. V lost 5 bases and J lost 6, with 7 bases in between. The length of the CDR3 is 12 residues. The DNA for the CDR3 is TGTGCCAGCAGCGAGCCCGATGAAAAACTGTTTTTT. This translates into CASSEPDEKLFF.

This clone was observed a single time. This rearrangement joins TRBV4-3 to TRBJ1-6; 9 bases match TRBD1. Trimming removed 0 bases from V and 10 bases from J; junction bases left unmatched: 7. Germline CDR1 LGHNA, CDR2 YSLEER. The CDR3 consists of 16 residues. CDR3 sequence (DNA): TGCGCCAGCAGCCAAGATTTGGGACAGGGAGACTCACCCCTCCACTTT. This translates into CASSQDLGQGDSPLHF.

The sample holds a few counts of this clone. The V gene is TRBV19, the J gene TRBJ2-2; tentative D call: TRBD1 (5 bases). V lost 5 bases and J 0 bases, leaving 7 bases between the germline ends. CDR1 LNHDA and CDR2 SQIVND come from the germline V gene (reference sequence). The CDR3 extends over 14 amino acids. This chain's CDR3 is CASSHRSNTGELFF. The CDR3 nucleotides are TGTGCCAGTAGTCACAGGTCGAACACCGGGGAGCTGTTTTTT.

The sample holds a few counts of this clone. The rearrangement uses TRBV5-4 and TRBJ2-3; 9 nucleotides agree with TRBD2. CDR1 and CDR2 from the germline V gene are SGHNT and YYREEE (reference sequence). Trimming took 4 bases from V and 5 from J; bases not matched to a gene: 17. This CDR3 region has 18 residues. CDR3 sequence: CASSQVFRAGGLIDTQYF. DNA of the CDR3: TGTGCCAGCAGCCAAGTATTCCGGGCGGGAGGGCTTATAGATACGCAGTATTTT.

CDR3: CASSKQQGTGETQYF. For the CDR3, the DNA is TGCGCCAGCAGCAAGCAGCAAGGGACGGGCGAGACCCAGTACTTC. V usage is TRBV5-1 and J usage is TRBJ2-5; possibly TRBD1 or TRBD2 for D (5 bases each). The CDR3 extends over 15 amino acids. Germline-derived CDR1 and CDR2 are SGHRS and YFSETQ. V shed 4 bases and J shed 5 bases, with 18 bases lying between them.

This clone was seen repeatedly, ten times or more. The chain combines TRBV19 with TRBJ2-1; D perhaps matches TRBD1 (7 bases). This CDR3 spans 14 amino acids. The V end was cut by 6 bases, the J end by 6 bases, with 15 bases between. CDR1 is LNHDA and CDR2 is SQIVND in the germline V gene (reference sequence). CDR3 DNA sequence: TGTGCCAGTAGACCCCGGCAGGGGGGCAATGAGCAGTTCTTC. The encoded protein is CASRPRQGGNEQFF.

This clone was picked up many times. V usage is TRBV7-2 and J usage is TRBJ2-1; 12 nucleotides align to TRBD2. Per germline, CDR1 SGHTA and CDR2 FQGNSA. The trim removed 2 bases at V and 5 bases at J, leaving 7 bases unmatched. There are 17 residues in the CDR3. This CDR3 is CASSLFPSGGANNEQFF. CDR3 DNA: TGTGCCAGCAGCTTATTTCCTAGCGGGGGGGCCAACAATGAGCAGTTCTTC.

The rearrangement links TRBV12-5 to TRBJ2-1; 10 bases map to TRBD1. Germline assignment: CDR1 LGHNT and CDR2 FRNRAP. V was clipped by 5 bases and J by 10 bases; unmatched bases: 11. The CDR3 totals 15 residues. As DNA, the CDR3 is TGTGCTAGTGGTACATCCGGGACAGGGGATAGGGAGCAGTTCTTC. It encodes CASGTSGTGDREQFF.

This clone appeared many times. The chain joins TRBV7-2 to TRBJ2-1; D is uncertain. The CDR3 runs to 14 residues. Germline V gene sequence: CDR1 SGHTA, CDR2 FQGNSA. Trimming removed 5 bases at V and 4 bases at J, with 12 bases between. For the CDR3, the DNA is TGTGCCAGCAGCCGGGTCAGCTCGTACAATGAGCAGTTCTTC. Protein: CASSRVSSYNEQFF.

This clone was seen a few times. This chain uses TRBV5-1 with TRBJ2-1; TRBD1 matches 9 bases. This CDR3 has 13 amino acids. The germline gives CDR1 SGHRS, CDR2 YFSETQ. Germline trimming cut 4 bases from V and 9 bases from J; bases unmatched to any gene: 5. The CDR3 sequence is CASSEGQGGEQFF. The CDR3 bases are TGCGCCAGCAGCGAGGGACAGGGTGGTGAGCAGTTCTTC.

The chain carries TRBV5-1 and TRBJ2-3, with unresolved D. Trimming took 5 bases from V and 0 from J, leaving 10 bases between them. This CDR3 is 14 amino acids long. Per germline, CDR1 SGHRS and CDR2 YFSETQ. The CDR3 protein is CASRVGPSTDTQYF. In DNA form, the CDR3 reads TGCGCCAGCAGAGTAGGCCCCAGCACAGATACGCAGTATTTT.

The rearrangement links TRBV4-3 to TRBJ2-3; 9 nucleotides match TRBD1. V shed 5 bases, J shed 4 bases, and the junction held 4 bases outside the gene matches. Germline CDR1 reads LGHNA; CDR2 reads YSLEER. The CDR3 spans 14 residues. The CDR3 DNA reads TGCGCCAGCAGCGACAGGGGGGGGGCAGATACGCAGTATTTT. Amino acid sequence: CASSDRGGADTQYF.

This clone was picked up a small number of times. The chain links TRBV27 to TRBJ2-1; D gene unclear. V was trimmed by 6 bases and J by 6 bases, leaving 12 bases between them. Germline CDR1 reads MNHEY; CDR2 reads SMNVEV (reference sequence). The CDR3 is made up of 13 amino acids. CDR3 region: CASRYTRANEQFF. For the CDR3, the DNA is TGTGCCAGCAGATATACAAGGGCCAATGAGCAGTTCTTC.

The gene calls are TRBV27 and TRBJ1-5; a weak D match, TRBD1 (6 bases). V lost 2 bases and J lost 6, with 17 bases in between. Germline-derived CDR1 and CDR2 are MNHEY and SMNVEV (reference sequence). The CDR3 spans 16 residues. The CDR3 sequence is CASSLGQQGKGQPQHF. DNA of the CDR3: TGTGCCAGCAGTTTAGGACAACAGGGAAAGGGTCAGCCCCAGCATTTT.

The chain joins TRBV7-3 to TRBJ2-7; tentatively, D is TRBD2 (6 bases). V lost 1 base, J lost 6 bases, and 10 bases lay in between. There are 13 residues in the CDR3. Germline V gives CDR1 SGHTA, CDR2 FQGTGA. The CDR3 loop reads CASSLNREREQYF. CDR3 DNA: TGTGCCAGCAGCTTAAACCGGGAGCGCGAGCAGTACTTC. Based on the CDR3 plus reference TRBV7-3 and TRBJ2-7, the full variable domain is GAGVSQTPSNKVTEKGKYVELRCDPISGHTALYWYRQSLGQGPEFLIYFQGTGAADDSGLPNDRFFAVRPEGSVSTLKIQRTERGDSAVYLCASSLNREREQYFGPGTRLTVT.

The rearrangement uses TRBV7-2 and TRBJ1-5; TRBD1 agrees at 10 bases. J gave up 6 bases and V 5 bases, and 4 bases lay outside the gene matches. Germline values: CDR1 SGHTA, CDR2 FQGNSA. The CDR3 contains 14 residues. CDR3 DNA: TGTGCCAGCAGCCCCGGGACAGGGGTTCAGCCCCAGCATTTT. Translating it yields CASSPGTGVQPQHF. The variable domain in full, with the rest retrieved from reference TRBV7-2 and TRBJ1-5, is GAGVSQSPSNKVTEKGKDVELRCDPISGHTALYWYRQSLGQGLEFLIYFQGNSAPDKSGLPSDRFSAERTGGSVSTLTIQRTQQEDSAVYLCASSPGTGVQPQHFGDGTRLSIL.

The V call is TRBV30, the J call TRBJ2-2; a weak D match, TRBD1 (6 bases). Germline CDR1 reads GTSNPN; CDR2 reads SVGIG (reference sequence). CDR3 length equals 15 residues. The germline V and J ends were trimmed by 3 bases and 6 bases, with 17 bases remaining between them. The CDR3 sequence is CAWRKGEGLAGELFF. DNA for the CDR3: TGTGCCTGGAGGAAGGGGGAAGGTTTGGCCGGGGAGCTGTTTTTT.

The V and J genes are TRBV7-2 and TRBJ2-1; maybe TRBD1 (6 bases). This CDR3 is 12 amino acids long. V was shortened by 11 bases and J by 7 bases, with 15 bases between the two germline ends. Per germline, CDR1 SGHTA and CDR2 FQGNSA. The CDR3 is CASGQQGNEQFF. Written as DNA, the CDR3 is TGTGCCTCCGGACAGCAGGGGAATGAGCAGTTCTTC. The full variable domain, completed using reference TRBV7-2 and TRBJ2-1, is GAGVSQSPSNKVTEKGKDVELRCDPISGHTALYWYRQSLGQGLEFLIYFQGNSAPDKSGLPSDRFSAERTGGSVSTLTIQRTQQEDSAVYLCASGQQGNEQFFGPGTRLTVL.

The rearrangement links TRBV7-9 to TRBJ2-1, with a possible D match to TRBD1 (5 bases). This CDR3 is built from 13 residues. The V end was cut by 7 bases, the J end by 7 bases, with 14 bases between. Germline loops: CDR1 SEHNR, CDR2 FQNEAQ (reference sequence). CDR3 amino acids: CASTVDSWNEQFF. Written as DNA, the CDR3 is TGTGCCAGCACCGTTGACAGTTGGAATGAGCAGTTCTTC.